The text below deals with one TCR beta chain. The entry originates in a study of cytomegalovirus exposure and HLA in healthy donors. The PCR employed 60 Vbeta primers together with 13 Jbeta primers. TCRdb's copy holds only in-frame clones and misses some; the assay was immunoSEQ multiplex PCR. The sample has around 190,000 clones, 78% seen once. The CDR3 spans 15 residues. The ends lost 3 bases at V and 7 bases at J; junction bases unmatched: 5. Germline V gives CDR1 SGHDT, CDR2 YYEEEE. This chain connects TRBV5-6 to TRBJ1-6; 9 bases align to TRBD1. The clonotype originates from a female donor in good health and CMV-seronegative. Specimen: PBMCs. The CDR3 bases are TGTGCCAGCAGCTATACCGGGACAGGGAATTCACCCCTCCACTTT. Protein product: CASSYTGTGNSPLHF.